This T cell receptor (beta chain) was profiled in a study of blood T cell repertoires in COVID-19. Only in-frame clones appear in the TCRdb table, and some are missing; sequencing was by immunoSEQ multiplex PCR. The data hold approximately 90,000 clones, with around 88% observed a single time. The germline gives CDR1 LGHDT, CDR2 YNNKEL (reference sequence). V shed 0 bases and J shed 1 base, with 3 bases lying between them. The CDR3 loop spans 13 amino acids. The V and J genes are TRBV3-1 (or the pseudogene TRBV3-2) and TRBJ1-2; no firm D call. This clonotype was sampled from a woman at least 80 years old with acute or convalescent COVID-19. Sequencing was carried out using peripheral blood. Written as DNA, the CDR3 is TGTGCCAGCAGCCAAGAACTTAACTATGGCTACACCTTC. This sequence encodes CASSQELNYGYTF.